Presented here are 8 T cell receptor beta chains from one specimen sequenced in a study of T cells in Graves' hyperthyroidism and ophthalmopathy. Using RNA transcripts as the source, TCR beta CDR3 regions were amplified. The HTBI set primed first-round TCR CDR3 RT-PCR. TCRdb fed the multiplex PCR reads into MiXCR, producing one record per CDR3 protein. In the table there are a few hundred thousand distinct CDR3 sequences, approximately 13% of which are singletons. Sequenced sample: blood. The receptors originated from a young woman with Graves' hyperthyroidism.

This clonotype occurred a few times. V and J are TRBV25-1 and TRBJ1-2, with TRBD1 identical over 7 bases. Germline assignment: CDR1 MGHDK and CDR2 SYGVNS. With V trimmed by 2 bases and J by 4 bases, 7 bases remained unmatched. The CDR3 spans 15 residues. Written as DNA, the CDR3 is TGTGCCAGCAGTGAAGGACAGGACCTGGGCTATGGCTACACCTTC. Its translation: CASSEGQDLGYGYTF.

The chain couples TRBV12-3 or TRBV12-4 to TRBJ1-3; TRBD1 matches at 9 bases. The CDR3 length is 14 residues. Germline trimming cut 6 bases from V and 4 bases from J; bases unmatched to any gene: 4. CDR3 loop: CASSWTGAGNTIYF. In DNA, the CDR3 is TGTGCCAGCAGCTGGACAGGGGCCGGAAACACCATATATTTT.

Only a few counts were recorded for this clonotype. The chain joins TRBV9 to TRBJ1-1; possibly TRBD1 for D (5 bases). V was trimmed by 4 bases and J by 8 bases, leaving 21 bases between them. The CDR3 covers 15 residues. Germline V CDR1 and CDR2: SGDLS, YYNGEE. The CDR3: CASSTETSWGGEAFF. The CDR3, as DNA: TGTGCCAGCAGCACGGAGACGTCCTGGGGCGGGGAAGCTTTCTTT.

J is TRBJ1-2 and V is TRBV7-4, with D perhaps matching TRBD1 (6 bases). V was cut by 6 bases and J by 4 bases, with 15 bases left in between. Germline CDR1 SGHVT, CDR2 SQSDAQ. The CDR3 totals 14 residues. DNA for the CDR3: TGTGCCAGCAGAACCCCCCCAGGGGCCTATGGCTACACCTTC. The encoded protein is CASRTPPGAYGYTF.

This clonotype occurred many times. The chain is built from TRBV6-4 and TRBJ1-6; 7 bases fit TRBD1. Trimming cost V 3 bases and J 6 bases; bases outside gene matches: 8. Germline loops: CDR1 MRHNA, CDR2 SNTAGT. CDR3 length: 16 amino acids. The CDR3 protein is CASSEEGGGRNSPLHF. The CDR3 nucleotides are TGTGCCAGCAGTGAAGAAGGGGGCGGACGTAATTCACCCCTCCACTTT.

The V call is TRBV5-1, the J call TRBJ2-5; 7 bases line up with TRBD2. The CDR3 sequence is 20 residues long. Germline CDR1 is SGHRS and CDR2 is YFSETQ. J was trimmed by 1 base and V by 0 bases; bases with no gene match: 18. CDR3 DNA sequence: TGCGCCAGCAGCTTGGTTCGGACGGTGCGGCGGGAGACCATCCAAGAGACCCAGTACTTC. Its translation: CASSLVRTVRRETIQETQYF.

This clonotype has ten or more counts. CDR3 in amino acids: CASSRERKTSQYF. The CDR3 nucleotides are TGTGCCAGCAGCCGCGAAAGGAAAACATCTCAGTACTTC. The chain joins TRBV4-2 to TRBJ2-4; D not resolved. There are 13 residues in the CDR3. V lost 4 bases and J lost 12, with 16 bases in between. Germline V gene data show CDR1 as LGHNA and CDR2 as YNFKEQ.

This clonotype was recorded at least ten times. V is TRBV7-9 and J is TRBJ2-5; tentative D call: TRBD2 (5 bases). Deletions cut 4 bases from V and 4 bases from J, with 13 bases between. Germline CDR1 is SEHNR and CDR2 is FQNEAQ (reference sequence). The CDR3 is made up of 14 amino acids. The CDR3 DNA reads as TGTGCCAGCAGCTCTGTTCGGGGAGCAGAGACCCAGTACTTC. Amino acids: CASSSVRGAETQYF.